Each of the 23 T cell receptor beta chains below was sequenced from the same sample in a study of beta chain features in type 1 diabetes. Expressed TCRB transcripts were sequenced after all isolated RNA was converted to cDNA. Profiling relied on immunoSEQ multiplex PCR, and the TCRdb table lists in-frame clones only, not all of them. This table holds just over 450,000 clones, around 30% found once. The sample taken for sequencing was naive CD4+ T cells from blood. The receptors were gathered from a man between 18 and 29 years old in good health.

In this sample, this clone turned up a few times. This chain joins TRBV10-3 and TRBJ2-7; 8 positions match TRBD1. Germline V CDR1 and CDR2: ENHRY, SYGVKD. The CDR3 has 15 residues. The V and J ends lost 7 bases and 0 bases, in that order; junction bases with no gene match: 8. The chain's CDR3 is CAIMPGTGSSYEQYF. The CDR3 DNA reads TGTGCCATCATGCCCGGGACAGGTAGCTCCTACGAGCAGTACTTC.

This chain connects TRBV29-1 to TRBJ2-3; TRBD2 agrees at 7 bases. After removal of 6 bases from V and 1 base from J, the junction contained 4 bases not matched to a gene. Germline V lookup: CDR1 SQVTM, CDR2 ANQGSEA. This CDR3 spans 13 amino acids. The CDR3 DNA reads TGCAGCGTCTTCGCGGGGGGCACAGATACGCAGTATTTT. Protein sequence: CSVFAGGTDTQYF.

This chain links TRBV14 with TRBJ1-1; D is perhaps TRBD1 (5 bases). This CDR3 contains 14 residues. The V and J ends lost 4 bases and 4 bases respectively, with 13 bases between them. CDR1 is SGHDN, CDR2 FVKESK, per germline. Here the CDR3 DNA reads TGTGCCAGCAGCCTTCGGCCAGGGACCACTGAAGCTTTCTTT. Residues: CASSLRPGTTEAFF. The full variable domain, rest sourced from reference TRBV14 and TRBJ1-1, is EAGVTQFPSHSVIEKGQTVTLRCDPISGHDNLYWYRRVMGKEIKFLLHFVKESKQDESGMPNNRFLAERTGGTYSTLKVQPAELEDSGVYFCASSLRPGTTEAFFGQGTRLTVV.

J is TRBJ1-1 and V is TRBV14, with TRBD1 matching 9 bases. This CDR3 contains 16 residues. Germline V gene sequence: CDR1 SGHDN, CDR2 FVKESK. The V segment lost 1 base and the J segment 6 bases; nucleotides outside the gene matches: 9. Written as DNA, the CDR3 is TGTGCCAGCAGCCAAGGGCGACCGGGACAGGGCTCTGAAGCTTTCTTT. Amino acids: CASSQGRPGQGSEAFF.

This clone has just a few counts. The V and J genes are TRBV7-8 and TRBJ2-7; D possibly corresponds to TRBD1 (6 bases). There are 14 residues in the CDR3. Trimming took 5 bases from V and 5 from J, leaving 16 bases between them. Looked up from germline, CDR1 is SGHVS and CDR2 is FQNEAQ. As DNA, the CDR3 is TGTGCCAGCAGCCCTAGGGGGTCGAGGGACGAGCAGTACTTC. It translates to CASSPRGSRDEQYF.

The genes are TRBV30 and TRBJ2-1, with 14 bases lining up with TRBD2. Germline-derived CDR1 and CDR2 are GTSNPN and SVGIG (reference sequence). With V trimmed by 3 bases and J by 8 bases, 6 bases remained unmatched. The CDR3 loop spans 15 amino acids. The CDR3, as DNA: TGTGCCTGGAGCGCTGGACTAGCGGGAGGAGATGAGCAGTTCTTC. Protein product: CAWSAGLAGGDEQFF.

This clone appeared a few times. The chain uses TRBV28 and TRBJ2-7; D possibly corresponds to TRBD1 (5 bases). Trimming pared 7 bases from V and 4 bases from J, leaving 8 bases between. In germline, CDR1 is MDHEN, CDR2 SYDVKM. The CDR3 spans 11 residues. The chain's CDR3 is CASKQEYEQYF. The CDR3 nucleotides are TGTGCCAGCAAACAGGAGTACGAGCAGTACTTC.

With regard to this clone: Other DNA sequences of this sample code for an identical CDR3. The rearrangement joins TRBV30 to TRBJ2-1; 8 nucleotides agree with TRBD2. This CDR3 spans 14 amino acids. Germline trimming cut 0 bases from V and 3 bases from J; bases unmatched to any gene: 1. From germline, CDR1 is GTSNPN and CDR2 SVGIG (reference sequence). The CDR3 sequence: CAWSVTSGYNEQFF. CDR3 in DNA: TGTGCCTGGAGTGTTACTAGCGGCTACAATGAGCAGTTCTTC.

The chain is built from TRBV7-2 and TRBJ2-5; the match to TRBD2 covers 11 bases. CDR1 is SGHTA, CDR2 FQGNSA, per germline. The CDR3 sequence is 15 residues long. V trimming: 8 bases; J trimming: 5 bases; junction bases outside the gene matches: 10. In DNA form, the CDR3 reads TGTGCCAGCTTCGGTAGCGGGAGGGCCGGGGAGACCCAGTACTTC. Its translation is CASFGSGRAGETQYF. The full variable domain, its missing parts supplied by reference TRBV7-2 and TRBJ2-5, is GAGVSQSPSNKVTEKGKDVELRCDPISGHTALYWYRQSLGQGLEFLIYFQGNSAPDKSGLPSDRFSAERTGGSVSTLTIQRTQQEDSAVYLCASFGSGRAGETQYFGPGTRLLVL.

J is TRBJ2-5 and V is TRBV10-3, with D perhaps given as TRBD1 or TRBD2 (5 bases each). V was cut by 8 bases and J by 5 bases, with 9 bases left in between. The CDR3 is made up of 11 amino acids. The germline V gene encodes CDR1 ENHRY and CDR2 SYGVKD. As DNA, the CDR3 is TGTGCCATCGGGGACGGGGAGACCCAGTACTTC. It specifies CAIGDGETQYF.

The table lists this clone with a few counts. This sequence joins TRBV2 and TRBJ2-2; 7 bases fit TRBD1. Germline V gene data show CDR1 as SNHLY and CDR2 as FYNNEI. After removal of 5 bases from V and 3 bases from J, the junction contained 6 bases not matched to a gene. CDR3 length equals 15 residues. The CDR3 is CASSPTGRDTGELFF. In nucleotides, the CDR3 is TGTGCCAGCAGTCCGACAGGGAGAGACACCGGGGAGCTGTTTTTT.

This clone showed up just a few times. This sequence joins TRBV4-2 and TRBJ2-3, with D possibly matching TRBD2 (5 bases). Looked up from germline, CDR1 is LGHNA and CDR2 is YNFKEQ. This CDR3 is 14 amino acids long. V was cut by 2 bases and J by 4 bases, with 10 bases left in between. The CDR3 loop is CASSQPTTSDTQYF. The CDR3 region has the DNA TGTGCCAGCAGCCAACCGACTACCTCAGATACGCAGTATTTT.

The V and J genes are TRBV4-3 and TRBJ2-5; either TRBD1 or TRBD2 may fit D (5 bases each). Germline V lookup: CDR1 LGHNA, CDR2 YSLEER. V was shortened by 0 bases and J by 4 bases, with 12 bases between the two germline ends. The CDR3 extends over 15 amino acids. CDR3 protein: CASSQDQKGRETQYF. The CDR3 region has the DNA TGCGCCAGCAGCCAAGATCAAAAGGGGAGAGAGACCCAGTACTTC.

Points on this clone: One base away lies a much larger clone, so this may be a sequencing read error. Other nucleotide sequences in the sample specify the same CDR3. The chain carries TRBV28 and TRBJ2-7, with no clear D. The CDR3 runs to 11 residues. In germline, CDR1 is MDHEN, CDR2 SYDVKM. V was trimmed by 6 bases and J by 2 bases, leaving 5 bases between them. The CDR3 DNA sequence: TGTGCCAGCAGCTCCGCCTACGAGCAGTACTTC. Translated, it gives CASSSAYEQYF.

This chain uses TRBV7-2 with TRBJ2-1, with 8 bases matching TRBD1. The germline gives CDR1 SGHTA, CDR2 FQGNSA. V lost 5 bases, J lost 3 bases, and 9 bases stayed unmatched. This CDR3 contains 16 residues. The CDR3: CASSGAWDRHYNEQFF. DNA of the CDR3: TGTGCCAGCAGCGGAGCTTGGGACAGGCACTACAATGAGCAGTTCTTC. Variable domain in full (rest from reference TRBV7-2 and TRBJ2-1): GAGVSQSPSNKVTEKGKDVELRCDPISGHTALYWYRQSLGQGLEFLIYFQGNSAPDKSGLPSDRFSAERTGGSVSTLTIQRTQQEDSAVYLCASSGAWDRHYNEQFFGPGTRLTVL.

J is TRBJ2-7 and V is TRBV7-9, with D perhaps matching TRBD2 (5 bases). V lost 4 bases, J lost 5 bases, and 9 bases lay in between. Germline-derived CDR1 and CDR2 are SEHNR and FQNEAQ (reference sequence). The CDR3 has 12 residues. In DNA form, the CDR3 reads TGTGCCAGCAGCTGGTACGGGGACGAGCAGTACTTC. This codes for CASSWYGDEQYF.

As regards this clone: The sample holds other DNA sequences that translate to the same CDR3. The V and J genes are TRBV7-2 and TRBJ2-7; the D gene is possibly TRBD2 (5 bases). This CDR3 comprises 14 residues. CDR1 SGHTA and CDR2 FQGNSA come from the germline V gene. Between the trimmed V and J ends, which lost 2 bases and 2 bases, there was a span of 10 bases. CDR3 region: CASSLSSGAYEQYF. CDR3 in DNA: TGTGCCAGCAGCTTATCGAGCGGAGCCTACGAGCAGTACTTC.

This clone showed up just a few times. The chain links TRBV25-1 to TRBJ2-1; 8 positions match TRBD2. This CDR3 spans 14 amino acids. CDR1 is MGHDK and CDR2 is SYGVNS in the germline V gene. V lost 4 bases and J lost 3; bases outside the gene matches: 2. The CDR3 loop is CASSVREDYNEQFF. CDR3 sequence (DNA): TGTGCCAGCAGTGTGCGGGAGGACTACAATGAGCAGTTCTTC.

In this sample, this clone turned up a few times. Different DNA sequences within this sample yield the same CDR3. The V call is TRBV30, the J call TRBJ2-5, with unresolved D. Deletions cut 0 bases from V and 4 bases from J, with 3 bases between. The CDR3 contains 11 residues. The V gene's germline CDR1 is GTSNPN and CDR2 SVGIG (reference sequence). This chain's CDR3 is CAWSVSETQYF. The CDR3 region has the DNA TGTGCCTGGAGTGTATCAGAGACCCAGTACTTC.

The CDR3 coding sequence is TGTGCCTGGAGTGTACTTACGGGGTTCCAAGAGACCCAGTACTTC. As protein: CAWSVLTGFQETQYF. The V call is TRBV30, the J call TRBJ2-5, with a tentative D call TRBD2 (5 bases). This CDR3 is built from 15 residues. The germline V gene has CDR1 GTSNPN and CDR2 SVGIG (reference sequence). V lost 0 bases, J lost 1 base, and 12 bases lay in between. The full variable domain, with the rest looked up from reference TRBV30 and TRBJ2-5, is SQTIHQWPATLVQPVGSPLSLECTVEGTSNPNLYWYRQAAGRGLQLLFYSVGIGQISSEVPQNLSASRPQDRQFILSSKKLLLSDSGFYLCAWSVLTGFQETQYFGPGTRLLVL.

This chain joins TRBV4-2 and TRBJ2-5; a weak D match, TRBD2 (5 bases). Trimming took 4 bases from V and 5 from J, leaving 20 bases between them. The CDR3 is 16 residues long. CDR1 LGHNA and CDR2 YNFKEQ come from the germline V gene. For the CDR3, the DNA is TGTGCCAGCAGCCCCCCTAGATCAATGGGGAGCGAGACCCAGTACTTC. Encoded protein: CASSPPRSMGSETQYF.

In the case of this clone: Other DNA sequences from this sample encode an identical CDR3 as well. The chain combines TRBV9 with TRBJ2-3; D unresolved. CDR1 SGDLS and CDR2 YYNGEE come from the germline V gene. V was cut by 2 bases and J by 6 bases, with 10 bases left in between. This CDR3 is built from 13 residues. CDR3 nucleotide sequence: TGTGCCAGCAGCGTTGTGAGTGGCGATACGCAGTATTTT. Encoded protein: CASSVVSGDTQYF.

This clone was picked up a small number of times. In DNA, the CDR3 is TGTGCCAGCAGGGACGACACTAGCAATCAGCCCCAGCATTTT. Translation gives CASRDDTSNQPQHF. The chain joins TRBV2 to TRBJ1-5, with D hard to call. The CDR3 spans 14 residues. CDR1 SNHLY and CDR2 FYNNEI come from the germline V gene. The V end was cut by 6 bases, the J end by 0 bases, with 9 bases between.